These T cell receptor beta chains were read from a single sample in a study of cytomegalovirus exposure and HLA in healthy donors. Method: immunoSEQ multiplex PCR; TCRdb's copy keeps in-frame clones and lacks some. Here the sample spans about 140,000 clones, 65% to 80% being singletons. The sequenced material came from PBMCs. The receptors were sampled from a woman in her fifties or sixties in good health and CMV-seropositive. Both conserved end residues are part of each CDR3. The order of the fields is clone size, CDR3 length, D gene, V gene, J gene, CDR3 protein, CDR3 DNA. D genes are given only for firm matches. A clone size is listed for some rows: how often the clone was seen (once, few, many), or a class if it is expanded.

few	15	.	TRBV28	TRBJ1-5	CASSFSTPGRQPQHF	TGTGCCAGCAGTTTCTCTACACCGGGGAGACAGCCCCAGCATTTT
.	12	.	TRBV6-1	TRBJ1-1	CASSEREQKAFF	TGTGCCAGCAGTGAACGTGAACAGAAAGCTTTCTTT
.	15	TRBD2	TRBV7-2	TRBJ2-7	CASSRYSGGTYEQYF	TGTGCCAGCAGCAGATATAGCGGGGGGACGTACGAGCAGTACTTC
few	15	.	TRBV28	TRBJ1-1	CASSPLAGGYTEAFF	TGTGCCAGCAGTCCCCTAGCTGGAGGGTACACTGAAGCTTTCTTT
.	19	TRBD2	TRBV28	TRBJ2-7	CASSTRLAGGLWGINEQYF	TGTGCCAGCAGTACCCGACTAGCGGGGGGCCTTTGGGGGATAAACGAGCAGTACTTC
.	14	.	TRBV19	TRBJ2-7	CASSTGVPPYEQYF	TGTGCCAGTAGTACAGGGGTTCCGCCCTACGAGCAGTACTTC
.	11	TRBD1	TRBV20-1	TRBJ2-1	CSEGQDNEQFF	TGCAGTGAGGGACAGGACAATGAGCAGTTCTTC
.	21	TRBD2	TRBV18	TRBJ2-6	CASSRMSVAGQTSSGANVLTF	TGTGCCAGCTCACGAATGTCCGTAGCGGGGCAAACAAGCTCTGGGGCCAACGTCCTGACTTTC
.	18	.	TRBV4-3	TRBJ2-7	CASSQEGGGTERIYEQYF	TGCGCCAGCAGCCAAGAAGGGGGGGGGACCGAACGGATCTACGAGCAGTACTTC
.	17	TRBD2	TRBV7-3	TRBJ2-3	CASSSSGGADHSDTQYF	TGTGCCAGCAGCTCTAGCGGGGGGGCAGATCATTCAGATACGCAGTATTTT
.	14	.	TRBV6-4	TRBJ1-5	CASSSERAGQPQHF	TGTGCCAGCAGTTCCGAGAGGGCGGGTCAGCCCCAGCATTTT
.	17	TRBD1	TRBV7-9	TRBJ1-4	CASSFSSGGMANEKLFF	TGTGCCAGCAGCTTTTCGTCAGGGGGCATGGCTAATGAAAAACTGTTTTTT
once	13	.	TRBV9	TRBJ1-1	CASSVELHTEAFF	TGTGCCAGCAGCGTAGAACTCCACACTGAAGCTTTCTTT
.	12	.	TRBV30	TRBJ2-2	CAWSRAAGELFF	TGTGCCTGGAGCAGGGCGGCCGGGGAGCTGTTTTTT
.	16	.	TRBV7-9	TRBJ1-6	CASSFYMGAELSPLHF	TGTGCCAGCAGCTTTTACATGGGGGCCGAACTTTCACCCCTCCACTTT
.	15	.	TRBV18	TRBJ1-4	CASSPMTDSTEKLFF	TGTGCCAGCTCCCCTATGACAGACTCTACTGAAAAACTGTTTTTT
.	12	.	TRBV28	TRBJ2-3	CASGRLTDTQYF	TGTGCCAGTGGAAGACTGACAGATACGCAGTATTTT
once	15	.	TRBV9	TRBJ2-5	CASSVLGLAEETQYF	TGTGCCAGCAGCGTATTAGGGCTAGCTGAGGAGACCCAGTACTTC
.	14	.	TRBV19	TRBJ2-5	CASSKPGRLETQYF	TGTGCCAGTAGTAAGCCGGGGAGGCTAGAGACCCAGTACTTC
.	14	TRBD1	TRBV6-5	TRBJ1-4	CASRPGDRDEKLFF	TGTGCCAGCAGGCCTGGGGACAGGGATGAAAAACTGTTTTTT
.	15	.	TRBV11-2	TRBJ2-3	CASISRTAPGGTQYF	TGTGCCAGCATTAGTAGGACAGCCCCGGGTGGTACGCAGTATTTT
.	15	TRBD1	TRBV6-5	TRBJ1-1	CASSPQGARGTEAFF	TGTGCCAGCAGTCCCCAGGGGGCGCGGGGTACTGAAGCTTTCTTT
.	11	TRBD2	TRBV28	TRBJ2-7	CASSLGLAQYF	TGTGCCAGCAGTTTGGGACTAGCGCAGTACTTC
.	10	.	TRBV7-2	TRBJ2-1	CASSPNEQFF	TGTGCCAGCAGCCCGAATGAGCAGTTCTTC
.	17	.	TRBV4-1	TRBJ2-1	CASTQGEGDAGPFEQFF	TGCGCCAGCACCCAAGGGGAGGGGGACGCAGGCCCCTTTGAGCAGTTCTTC
.	17	.	TRBV4-3	TRBJ2-3	CASSQLWGPERTDTQYF	TGCGCCAGCAGCCAATTATGGGGGCCCGAACGCACAGATACGCAGTATTTT
.	15	.	TRBV5-8	TRBJ2-7	CASSSGQTSSYEQYF	TGTGCCAGCAGCAGCGGACAGACGAGCTCCTACGAGCAGTACTTC
.	14	.	TRBV6-1	TRBJ1-4	CASSGLATNEKLFF	TGTGCCAGCAGTGGGTTAGCGACTAATGAAAAACTGTTTTTT
.	15	TRBD1	TRBV6-5	TRBJ2-5	CASSPRDRGSETQYF	TGTGCCAGCAGTCCGCGGGACAGGGGTTCTGAGACCCAGTACTTC
.	16	.	TRBV19	TRBJ1-6	CASKQTVGSYNSPLHF	TGTGCCAGTAAGCAGACAGTCGGCTCCTATAATTCACCCCTCCACTTT
.	15	TRBD2	TRBV5-6	TRBJ2-3	CASSLAGGRKDTQYF	TGTGCCAGCAGCTTAGCGGGGGGGCGGAAAGATACGCAGTATTTT
.	15	TRBD1	TRBV6-5	TRBJ1-1	CASSYSGRGLTEAFF	TGTGCCAGCAGTTACTCTGGCAGGGGGCTCACTGAAGCTTTCTTT
.	15	TRBD2	TRBV9	TRBJ2-7	CASSVAAGESYEQYF	TGTGCCAGCAGCGTAGCGGCGGGGGAATCCTACGAGCAGTACTTC
.	11	.	TRBV19	TRBJ1-1	CASRLGVEAFF	TGTGCCAGTAGATTGGGAGTTGAAGCTTTCTTT
.	15	TRBD1	TRBV5-8	TRBJ2-5	CASSSLPTGDETQYF	TGTGCCAGCAGCTCCTTACCCACAGGGGACGAGACCCAGTACTTC
once	14	TRBD2	TRBV28	TRBJ2-7	CASSLGGSSYEQYF	TGTGCCAGCAGTTTGGGCGGGAGCTCCTACGAGCAGTACTTC
.	16	.	TRBV19	TRBJ2-1	CASSIAPSDSYNEQFF	TGTGCCAGTAGTATAGCGCCTAGCGACTCCTACAATGAGCAGTTCTTC
.	17	TRBD1	TRBV5-1	TRBJ2-3	CASSSRPGQGHTDTQYF	TGCGCCAGCAGCTCCCGTCCGGGACAGGGCCATACAGATACGCAGTATTTT
.	15	TRBD2	TRBV7-2	TRBJ2-7	CASRVTSGGAYEQYF	TGTGCCAGCAGGGTCACTAGCGGGGGGGCCTACGAGCAGTACTTC
.	15	.	TRBV6-1	TRBJ1-1	CASSEFAGENTEAFF	TGTGCCAGCAGTGAATTCGCAGGCGAGAACACTGAAGCTTTCTTT
once	13	.	TRBV7-3	TRBJ2-5	CASSLRPSETQYF	TGTGCCAGCAGCTTACGTCCGAGTGAGACCCAGTACTTC
.	15	TRBD1	TRBV29-1	TRBJ2-2	CSATGTGGTTGELFF	TGCAGCGCTACCGGGACAGGGGGTACCACCGGGGAGCTGTTTTTT
.	17	TRBD2	TRBV7-9	TRBJ2-5	CASAPRILAGEGETQYF	TGTGCCAGCGCTCCTAGAATTTTAGCGGGGGAGGGAGAGACCCAGTACTTC
.	14	TRBD1	TRBV6-5	TRBJ1-2	CASSTRTGSQGYTF	TGTGCCAGCAGTACGAGGACAGGGAGTCAAGGCTACACCTTC
.	15	.	TRBV9	TRBJ2-5	CASSAHGTLQETQYF	TGTGCCAGCAGCGCCCACGGGACTCTCCAAGAGACCCAGTACTTC
.	15	.	TRBV5-1	TRBJ2-3	CASSYGDWPTDTQYF	TGCGCCAGCAGCTACGGGGACTGGCCCACAGATACGCAGTATTTT
few	12	.	TRBV18	TRBJ2-5	CASSHWEETQYF	TGTGCCAGCTCACACTGGGAGGAGACCCAGTACTTC
.	13	TRBD1	TRBV6-1	TRBJ1-1	CASSRQGDTEAFF	TGTGCCAGCAGTAGACAGGGCGACACTGAAGCTTTCTTT
once	14	.	TRBV19	TRBJ1-4	CASSNEGVDEKLFF	TGTGCCAGTAGTAATGAGGGGGTCGATGAAAAACTGTTTTTT
.	14	.	TRBV6-5	TRBJ2-5	CASGRPGVGETQYF	TGTGCCAGCGGCAGGCCAGGGGTGGGAGAGACCCAGTACTTC
.	14	.	TRBV9	TRBJ2-3	CASSVLGHVDTQYF	TGTGCCAGCAGCGTACTGGGACACGTAGATACGCAGTATTTT
few	14	TRBD1	TRBV10-3	TRBJ2-1	CAIGTGVPYNEQFF	TGTGCCATAGGCACAGGGGTCCCCTACAATGAGCAGTTCTTC
.	15	TRBD1	TRBV5-1	TRBJ2-7	CASSSGQGARYEQYF	TGCGCCAGCAGCTCGGGACAGGGGGCGCGATACGAGCAGTACTTC